The 25 T cell receptor beta chains reported below all come from one sample, sequenced in a study of CD8 T cells in ankylosing spondylitis. MiXCR was run by TCRdb on the 5' RACE reads, yielding one entry per CDR3 protein. Among around 130,000 distinct CDR3 sequences listed, roughly 15% were seen once. The sequencing input was blood, either unsorted or a sorted T cell fraction (not recorded which). The receptors derive from a female donor with ankylosing spondylitis or in good health (not recorded which).

The table lists this clonotype with a few counts. The CDR3 sequence is CSGQGGMNTEAFF. In nucleotides, the CDR3 is TGCAGCGGACAGGGAGGAATGAACACTGAAGCTTTCTTT. The rearrangement uses TRBV29-1 and TRBJ1-1; 7 bases map to TRBD1. Germline assignment: CDR1 SQVTM and CDR2 ANQGSEA. This CDR3 is 13 amino acids long. Unmatched junction bases numbered 5, after V lost 7 bases and J lost 0 bases.

This clonotype has only a few counts. The V call is TRBV2, the J call TRBJ2-7, with D possibly matching TRBD2 (7 bases). Germline assignment: CDR1 SNHLY and CDR2 FYNNEI. The CDR3 consists of 15 residues. Trimming took off 8 bases at V and 0 bases at J, with 17 bases between the two ends. CDR3 bases: TGTGCCAGCTGGTTAGGGGGGGTTAGCTCCTACGAGCAGTACTTC. Its translation: CASWLGGVSSYEQYF.

This clonotype showed up just a few times. V is TRBV27 and J is TRBJ2-1; weak D call: TRBD2 (5 bases). This CDR3 is built from 11 residues. V shed 4 bases and J shed 8 bases, with 6 bases lying between them. Germline-derived CDR1 and CDR2 are MNHEY and SMNVEV (reference sequence). CDR3 residues: CASSSDYEQFF. Written as DNA, the CDR3 is TGTGCCAGCAGTTCGGACTATGAGCAGTTCTTC.

On this clonotype: This may be a read error, as it is one base from a much larger clone. This rearrangement joins TRBV5-1 to TRBJ2-1; 7 positions agree with TRBD2. Germline CDR1 is SGHRS and CDR2 is YFSETQ. This CDR3 has 14 amino acids. V shed 7 bases and J 6 bases; nucleotides not matched to a gene: 10. CDR3 protein: CASATSRLGNEQFF. CDR3 coding DNA: TGCGCCAGCGCGACTAGCAGGTTAGGCAATGAGCAGTTCTTC.

J is TRBJ2-1 and V is TRBV5-1; D unclear. CDR1 and CDR2 from the germline V gene are SGHRS and YFSETQ. This CDR3 has 12 amino acids. The V end lost 2 bases, the J end lost 6 bases, and 6 bases lay between the germline ends. CDR3 sequence (DNA): TGCGCCAGCAGCTTAAACGCCAATGAGCAGTTCTTC. This gives the protein CASSLNANEQFF.

The V call is TRBV7-9, the J call TRBJ1-1; TRBD1 might be the D (5 bases). The V end was cut by 1 base, the J end by 1 base, with 13 bases between. Germline V gene sequence: CDR1 SEHNR, CDR2 FQNEAQ (reference sequence). The CDR3 length is 16 residues. CDR3 in DNA: TGTGCCAGCAGCTTAGGAAGATCAGGGCCGAACACTGAAGCTTTCTTT. Translated, it gives CASSLGRSGPNTEAFF.

This clonotype was observed many times. One end of the junction varies from germline; a read error may be responsible. The J gene is TRBJ1-6, the V gene TRBV20-1; D gene ambiguous. Germline-derived CDR1 and CDR2 are DFQATT and SNEGSKA (reference sequence). The CDR3 is 11 residues long. CDR3 region: CSAREDSPLHF. In DNA, the CDR3 is TGCAGTGCCAGAGAAGATTCACCCCTCCACTTT.

On this clonotype itself: A read error is possible here, since a much larger clone lies one base away. The chain combines TRBV12-3 or TRBV12-4 with TRBJ2-7, with 7 positions matching TRBD2. J was trimmed by 2 bases and V by 4 bases; bases with no gene match: 5. The CDR3 length is 14 residues. The CDR3 loop is CASSYLADTYEQYF. CDR3 nucleotide sequence: TGTGCCAGCAGTTACCTAGCGGATACCTACGAGCAGTACTTC.

The V call is TRBV5-6, the J call TRBJ1-4; TRBD1 might be the D (6 bases). The CDR3 is made up of 14 amino acids. Germline loops: CDR1 SGHDT, CDR2 YYEEEE. The V end was cut by 5 bases, the J end by 4 bases, with 12 bases between. DNA of the CDR3: TGTGCCAGCAGGCCTTACAGGGATAATGAAAAACTGTTTTTT. Translated: CASRPYRDNEKLFF.

The chain recombines TRBV12-3 or TRBV12-4 with TRBJ2-7; D gene ambiguous. The germline V and J ends were trimmed by 3 bases and 2 bases, with 11 bases remaining between them. This CDR3 spans 14 amino acids. The CDR3 is CASSFLDGTYEQYF. CDR3 coding DNA: TGTGCCAGCAGTTTCCTCGACGGAACCTACGAGCAGTACTTC.

There are many counts of this clonotype. The chain couples TRBV20-1 to TRBJ2-7; 8 bases are a match to TRBD1. This CDR3 is built from 14 residues. The V segment lost 0 bases and the J segment 5 bases; nucleotides outside the gene matches: 6. CDR1 and CDR2 from the germline V gene are DFQATT and SNEGSKA (reference sequence). This chain's CDR3 is CSARDGRGRDEQYF. In DNA form, the CDR3 reads TGCAGTGCTAGAGATGGCAGGGGGCGCGACGAGCAGTACTTC.

This clonotype was counted at least ten times. This chain uses TRBV5-5 with TRBJ2-1, with D perhaps TRBD1 (5 bases). Germline CDR1 SGHKS, CDR2 YYEKEE (reference sequence). The CDR3 has 14 residues. V was clipped by 4 bases and J by 8 bases, with 16 bases between them. The CDR3 loop reads CASSQSRQSHEQFF. In nucleotides, the CDR3 is TGTGCCAGCAGCCAATCACGACAGTCCCATGAGCAGTTCTTC.

This clonotype showed up many times. The chain carries TRBV5-1 and TRBJ2-3; D call uncertain. The ends were cut back, 0 bases at V and 3 bases at J, with 11 bases in the middle. The germline V gene has CDR1 SGHRS and CDR2 YFSETQ. This CDR3 has 15 amino acids. The CDR3 protein is CASSLEGYLTDTQYF. The DNA for the CDR3 is TGCGCCAGCAGCTTGGAGGGCTACCTAACAGATACGCAGTATTTT.

In this sample, this clonotype turned up many times. J is TRBJ2-2 and V is TRBV24-1; tentatively, D is TRBD1 or TRBD2 (5 bases each). The germline V gene has CDR1 KGHDR and CDR2 SFDVKD. The CDR3 extends over 15 amino acids. Trimming took off 2 bases at V and 3 bases at J, with 9 bases between the two ends. CDR3 loop: CATSDSGLYTGELFF. Written as DNA, the CDR3 is TGTGCCACCAGTGATTCGGGGCTTTACACCGGGGAGCTGTTTTTT.

The gene calls are TRBV12-3 or TRBV12-4 and TRBJ2-7; 11 nucleotides match TRBD1. V trimming: 3 bases; J trimming: 5 bases; junction bases outside the gene matches: 9. The CDR3 is 16 amino acids. For the CDR3, the DNA is TGTGCCAGCAGTTTTACCTTGGGGACAGGGGGACACGAGCAGTACTTC. Translating it yields CASSFTLGTGGHEQYF.

The chain is built from TRBV6-2 or TRBV6-3 and TRBJ2-2, with 9 bases matching TRBD1. Germline values: CDR1 MNHEY, CDR2 SVGEGT. J lost 1 base, V lost 5 bases, and 23 bases had no gene match. The CDR3 spans 22 residues. CDR3 coding DNA: TGTGCCAGCAGTCGGGGACAGGGACCTTACACCTCCACTGGGGGGAACACCGGGGAGCTGTTTTTT. Its translation is CASSRGQGPYTSTGGNTGELFF.

V is TRBV19 and J is TRBJ1-5; maybe TRBD1 (5 bases). This CDR3 comprises 19 residues. V gave up 3 bases and J gave up 0 bases, with 21 bases separating them. CDR1 and CDR2 (germline): LNHDA, SQIVND (reference sequence). Written as DNA, the CDR3 is TGTGCCAGTAGTATCGGTGGGACCTTCAAACTGGATAGCAATCAGCCCCAGCATTTT. Protein product: CASSIGGTFKLDSNQPQHF.

This clonotype has a handful of counts. V usage is TRBV19 and J usage is TRBJ2-1; D not certain. This CDR3 has 12 residues. Germline V gene data show CDR1 as LNHDA and CDR2 as SQIVND (reference sequence). V lost 5 bases to trimming and J lost 9 bases, with 11 bases between them. In DNA, the CDR3 is TGTGCCAGTAGTCAACCTAAGAGTGAGCAGTTCTTC. Translation: CASSQPKSEQFF.

This clonotype has just a few counts. The CDR3 is CASSSEVDRVDRYTF. The CDR3 coding sequence is TGCGCCAGCAGCTCGGAAGTGGACAGGGTCGATCGCTACACCTTC. The genes are TRBV5-1 and TRBJ1-2; 8 nucleotides match TRBD1. V lost 3 bases, J lost 9 bases, and 13 bases stayed unmatched. CDR3 length: 15 amino acids. Germline assignment: CDR1 SGHRS and CDR2 YFSETQ.

This clonotype was picked up many times. This chain connects TRBV29-1 to TRBJ1-1, with D hard to call. Germline lookup yields CDR1 SQVTM and CDR2 ANQGSEA. Trimming cost V 4 bases and J 4 bases, with 13 bases left between them. The CDR3 length is 13 residues. The chain's CDR3 is CSVAKDATTEAFF. The CDR3 DNA reads as TGCAGCGTTGCCAAGGACGCTACCACTGAAGCTTTCTTT.

This clonotype was detected ten times or more. The CDR3 spells CASSLGGGLTDTQYF. The CDR3 bases are TGTGCCAGCAGCTTAGGTGGCGGCCTCACAGATACGCAGTATTTT. The rearrangement links TRBV7-6 to TRBJ2-3; no definite D call. CDR3 size: 15 residues. V lost 1 base and J 2 bases, leaving 10 bases between the germline ends. The germline V gene has CDR1 SGHVS and CDR2 FNYEAQ.

Many counts were recorded for this clonotype. This chain's CDR3 is CASSLTSYGEGGYTF. Here the CDR3 DNA reads TGTGCCAGCAGCTTAACTTCGTACGGAGAAGGGGGCTACACCTTC. V gene TRBV7-3 combines with J gene TRBJ1-2, with D hard to call. Germline CDR1 reads SGHTA; CDR2 reads FQGTGA. The CDR3 consists of 15 residues. Between the trimmed V and J ends, which lost 0 bases and 8 bases, there was a span of 16 bases.

This clonotype showed up just a few times. This chain connects TRBV7-3 to TRBJ2-1; D gene ambiguous. Trimming removed 3 bases at V and 0 bases at J, with 9 bases between. Looked up from germline, CDR1 is SGHTA and CDR2 is FQGTGA. CDR3 size: 15 residues. The chain's CDR3 is CASSFSLSSYNEQFF. As DNA, the CDR3 is TGTGCCAGCAGCTTCTCCCTTAGCTCCTACAATGAGCAGTTCTTC.

J is TRBJ2-7 and V is TRBV4-2; 7 bases agree with TRBD2. CDR1 LGHNA and CDR2 YNFKEQ come from the germline V gene. The CDR3 is made up of 15 amino acids. J was trimmed by 3 bases and V by 2 bases; bases with no gene match: 7. CDR3 sequence reads: CASSQNEAGDYEQYF. The CDR3, as DNA: TGTGCCAGCAGCCAAAATGAGGCGGGGGACTACGAGCAGTACTTC.

The sample holds many counts of this clonotype. V is TRBV29-1 and J is TRBJ2-7; a weak D match, TRBD2 (5 bases). The ends were cut back, 7 bases at V and 3 bases at J, with 28 bases in the middle. Per the germline V gene, CDR1 is SQVTM and CDR2 is ANQGSEA. The CDR3 is 17 amino acids. CDR3 sequence: CSGLSRGLSDRRYEQYF. The DNA for the CDR3 is TGCAGCGGCTTGAGCCGGGGATTAAGCGACCGTCGCTACGAGCAGTACTTC.